A single sample is the source of the 17 T cell receptor beta chains below, sequenced in a study of monozygotic twins with inflammatory bowel disease. TCRdb reprocessed the 5' RACE reads; each CDR3 protein has one entry and no DNA is given. The sample shows about 350,000 distinct CDR3 sequences, and approximately 2% sits with its ten largest clones. Sequencing input: blood. These receptors all stem from a human donor with ulcerative colitis or Crohn's disease, or a healthy co-twin of an affected twin (not recorded which).

This chain joins TRBV4-2 and TRBJ1-2; TCRdb outputs TRBD1, but without DNA this stays unchecked. Germline V gene lookup returns CDR1 LGHNA and CDR2 YNFKEQ. CDR3 size: 15 residues. CDR3 sequence: CASSQETGGYYGYTF.

The chain recombines TRBV28 with TRBJ1-4. This CDR3 comprises 14 residues. Germline V gene data show CDR1 as MDHEN and CDR2 as SYDVKM. This CDR3 is CASSFIPTNEKLFF.

J is TRBJ2-7 and V is TRBV20-1; TCRdb's assignment of TRBD2 cannot be checked, as there is no DNA. Germline V lookup: CDR1 DFQATT, CDR2 SNEGSKA (reference sequence). This CDR3 region has 15 residues. The CDR3 is CSASSAGRSSYEQYF.

This chain joins TRBV5-1 and TRBJ2-5. In germline, CDR1 is SGHRS, CDR2 YFSETQ. This CDR3 is 15 amino acids long. The CDR3 is CASSLPQGPQETQYF.

This chain connects TRBV10-3 to TRBJ2-3; TCRdb designates TRBD1, a call that cannot be tested without DNA. The V gene's germline CDR1 is ENHRY and CDR2 SYGVKD. The CDR3 contains 15 residues. The CDR3 loop is CAISGSGGSTDTQYF.

The V gene is TRBV27, the J gene TRBJ2-3; without DNA, the TCRdb call of TRBD1 cannot be checked. Looked up from germline, CDR1 is MNHEY and CDR2 is SMNVEV (reference sequence). The CDR3 sequence is 14 residues long. CDR3: CASRWTGGTDTQYF.

The chain employs TRBV3-1 and TRBJ2-5. The CDR3 is 14 amino acids. Germline CDR1 LGHDT, CDR2 YNNKEL (reference sequence). The CDR3 is CASSNKPRMETQYF.

The V gene is TRBV6-1, the J gene TRBJ2-1; TCRdb picks TRBD1, but there is no DNA to check that call. This CDR3 contains 16 residues. The germline V gene encodes CDR1 MNHNS and CDR2 SASEGT. The CDR3 loop reads CASRLFGAGNYNEQFF.

V is TRBV11-2 and J is TRBJ2-2; the TCRdb D gene call, TRBD2, has no DNA to confirm it. The CDR3 covers 16 residues. Germline CDR1 reads SGHAT; CDR2 reads FQNNGV. CDR3 in amino acids: CASSSARGRATGELFF. The complete variable domain, with remaining parts taken from reference TRBV11-2 and TRBJ2-2, reads EAGVAQSPRYKIIEKRQSVAFWCNPISGHATLYWYQQILGQGPKLLIQFQNNGVVDDSQLPKDRFSAERLKGVDSTLKIQPAKLEDSAVYLCASSSARGRATGELFFGEGSRLTVL.

The V call is TRBV9, the J call TRBJ2-1; as DNA is missing, the TRBD1 call by TCRdb cannot be tested. CDR1 is SGDLS and CDR2 is YYNGEE in the germline V gene. The CDR3 sequence is 16 residues long. The CDR3 reads CASSVDGTGGKNEQFF.

The chain joins TRBV19 to TRBJ1-2. CDR1 LNHDA and CDR2 SQIVND come from the germline V gene (reference sequence). The CDR3 totals 13 residues. The CDR3 spells CPSRKGTNYGYTF. Drawing the rest from reference TRBV19 and TRBJ1-2, the complete variable domain is DGGITQSPKYLFRKEGQNVTLSCEQNLNHDAMYWYRQDPGQGLRLIYYSQIVNDFQKGDIAEGYSVSREKKESFPLTVTSAQKNPTAFYLCPSRKGTNYGYTFGSGTRLTVV.

V and J are TRBV7-8 and TRBJ2-5; the TRBD2 assignment by TCRdb is unverifiable without DNA. The CDR3 is 19 residues long. Germline V lookup: CDR1 SGHVS, CDR2 FQNEAQ. This chain's CDR3 is CASSLAPWTSGVEQETQYF.

The chain is built from TRBV28 and TRBJ2-3; TCRdb reports TRBD2, a call that lacks DNA to check it against. Germline V gives CDR1 MDHEN, CDR2 SYDVKM. The CDR3 length is 13 residues. The CDR3 loop reads CRVADSRTDTQYF.

The chain uses TRBV5-1 and TRBJ2-3; TCRdb picks TRBD2, but there is no DNA to check that call. Per germline, CDR1 SGHRS and CDR2 YFSETQ. The CDR3 loop spans 22 amino acids. CDR3 loop: CASSLVARTSGGPTPRDRAQYF.

The chain's CDR3 is CSARRGVYTEAFF. The V call is TRBV20-1, the J call TRBJ1-1. The CDR3 totals 13 residues. Germline CDR1 is DFQATT and CDR2 is SNEGSKA (reference sequence).

The chain uses TRBV29-1 and TRBJ2-7; TCRdb's D call of TRBD1 is untestable without DNA. CDR1 is SQVTM, CDR2 ANQGSEA, per germline. CDR3 size: 15 residues. CDR3 sequence reads: CSVDTGTGGRYEQYF.

This chain connects TRBV30 to TRBJ2-5; TCRdb outputs TRBD1, but without DNA this stays unchecked. The CDR3 extends over 14 amino acids. Germline V gene sequence: CDR1 GTSNPN, CDR2 SVGIG (reference sequence). Here the CDR3 reads CAWNRDRTEETQYF.